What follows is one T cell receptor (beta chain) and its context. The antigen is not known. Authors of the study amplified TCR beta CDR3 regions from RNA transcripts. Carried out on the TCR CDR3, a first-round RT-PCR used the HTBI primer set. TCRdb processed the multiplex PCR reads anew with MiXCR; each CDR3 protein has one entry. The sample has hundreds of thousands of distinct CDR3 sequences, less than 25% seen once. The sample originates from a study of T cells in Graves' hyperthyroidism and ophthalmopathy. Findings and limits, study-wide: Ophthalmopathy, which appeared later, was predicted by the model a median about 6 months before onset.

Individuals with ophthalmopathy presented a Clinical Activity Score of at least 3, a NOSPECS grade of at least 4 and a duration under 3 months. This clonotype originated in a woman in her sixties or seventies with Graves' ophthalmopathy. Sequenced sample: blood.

The CDR3 nucleotides read TGTGCCAGCAGCGTAGGACAGCTCCAGACCTACGAGCAGTACTTC. Translated: CASSVGQLQTYEQYF. The gene calls are TRBV9 and TRBJ2-7, with D possibly matching TRBD1 (5 bases). Germline loops: CDR1 SGDLS, CDR2 YYNGEE. V was trimmed by 0 bases and J by 2 bases, leaving 12 bases between them. The CDR3 has 15 amino acids. Looking up the rest from reference TRBV9 and TRBJ2-7 gives the full variable domain: DSGVTQTPKHLITATGQRVTLRCSPRSGDLSVYWYQQSLDQGLQFLIQYYNGEERAKGNILERFSAQQFPDLHSELNLSSLELGDSALYFCASSVGQLQTYEQYFGPGTRLTVT.